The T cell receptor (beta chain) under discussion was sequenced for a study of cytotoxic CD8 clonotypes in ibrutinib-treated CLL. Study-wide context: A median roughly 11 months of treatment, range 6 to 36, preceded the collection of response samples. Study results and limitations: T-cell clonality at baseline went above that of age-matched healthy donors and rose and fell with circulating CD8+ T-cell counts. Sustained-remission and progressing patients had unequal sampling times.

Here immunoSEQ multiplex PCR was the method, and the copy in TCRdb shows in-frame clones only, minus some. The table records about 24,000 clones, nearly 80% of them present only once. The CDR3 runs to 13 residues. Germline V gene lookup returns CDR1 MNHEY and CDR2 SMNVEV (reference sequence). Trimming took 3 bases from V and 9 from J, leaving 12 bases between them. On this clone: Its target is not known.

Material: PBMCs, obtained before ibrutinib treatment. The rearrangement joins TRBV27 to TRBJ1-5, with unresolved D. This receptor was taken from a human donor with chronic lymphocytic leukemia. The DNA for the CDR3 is TGTGCCAGCAGTTTGGGCCCCGACGGGCCCCAGCATTTT. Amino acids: CASSLGPDGPQHF.